Listed below are T cell receptor beta chains from one sample, sequenced in a study of blood T cell repertoires in COVID-19. TCRdb's table, derived via immunoSEQ multiplex PCR, lists solely in-frame clones and lacks some. The sample lists some 210,000 clones, about 92% occurring once. The specimen sequenced was peripheral blood. All receptors derive from a young man with acute or convalescent COVID-19. Each CDR3 is given with its conserved first and last residue. The D gene is left open where the match is weak. The size entry is marked missing in some rows and otherwise reads once, few, many or a size class.

v_gene,d_gene,j_gene,abundance,CDR3nt,CDR3aa
TRBV24-1,TRBD2,TRBJ2-3,-,TGTGCCACCAGTGACCACGGGACTAGCGGGAGCACAGATACGCAGTATTTT,CATSDHGTSGSTDTQYF
TRBV9,-,TRBJ2-5,-,TGTGCCAGCAGCGTAGGGACACCGTACCAAGAGACCCAGTACTTC,CASSVGTPYQETQYF
TRBV5-1,TRBD1,TRBJ2-1,-,TGCGCCAGCAGCTTGGATGGACAGGGGGGAAATGAGCAGTTCTTC,CASSLDGQGGNEQFF
TRBV12-3/TRBV12-4,-,TRBJ1-2,-,TGTGCCAGCAGTTTGCTGAGTGGCTACACCTTC,CASSLLSGYTF
TRBV28,-,TRBJ2-5,-,TGTGCCAGCAGTTTATCCCTTATGCGGGGGCGGGAGACCCAGTACTTC,CASSLSLMRGRETQYF
TRBV7-2,TRBD2,TRBJ2-1,-,TGTGCCAGCAGCTTATTTTGGCGGGGAGGGAGTGAGCAGTTCTTC,CASSLFWRGGSEQFF
TRBV28,-,TRBJ1-5,-,TGTGCCAGCAGTTTGGGCAACAATCAGCCCCAGCATTTT,CASSLGNNQPQHF
TRBV6-2/TRBV6-3,TRBD2,TRBJ2-3,-,TGTGCCAGCAGCTCTTCGTTTACTAGCGAGGGAGATACGCAGTATTTT,CASSSSFTSEGDTQYF
TRBV28,-,TRBJ2-1,-,TGTGCCAGCAGGAATCCAGGGGTCAATGAGCAGTTCTTC,CASRNPGVNEQFF
TRBV4-2,-,TRBJ1-4,-,TGTGCCAGCAGCCAAGATACAGCCAGTCTTAATGAAAAACTGTTTTTT,CASSQDTASLNEKLFF
TRBV5-1,TRBD2,TRBJ2-3,-,TGCGCCAGCAGCTCTCGACTAGCAGGCACAGATACGCAGTATTTT,CASSSRLAGTDTQYF
TRBV24-1,-,TRBJ2-1,once,TGTGCCACCAGTGCGGAGGTCGAGGGAAATGAGCAGTTCTTC,CATSAEVEGNEQFF
TRBV4-1,TRBD1,TRBJ2-3,once,TGCGCCAGCAGCCCGCGAAACGTCCGGACAGGAGGCACAGATACGCAGTATTTT,CASSPRNVRTGGTDTQYF
TRBV7-3,TRBD1,TRBJ1-2,once,TGTGCCAGCAGCCAGGCGGGACAGGGGGTTTATGGCTACACCTTC,CASSQAGQGVYGYTF
TRBV5-1,TRBD1,TRBJ2-7,-,TGCGCCAGCAGCCAGATGCAGGGACAGGGTTTATCCGAGCAGTACTTC,CASSQMQGQGLSEQYF
TRBV30,-,TRBJ1-6,-,TGTGCCTGGAGTGTACTAACGAGCTCCTATAATTCACCCCTCCACTTT,CAWSVLTSSYNSPLHF
TRBV4-2,TRBD2,TRBJ2-2,-,TGTGCCAGCAGCCTCCTCGGGACTAGCGGGAGTAGGCTAAGGGGCGGGGAGCTGTTTTTT,CASSLLGTSGSRLRGGELFF
TRBV3-1/TRBV3-2,TRBD2,TRBJ2-1,-,TGTGCCAGCAGCCAAGATCGGGGTAGCGGGGGGGCCTACAATGAGCAGTTCTTC,CASSQDRGSGGAYNEQFF
TRBV29-1,TRBD1,TRBJ2-3,-,TGCAGCCTTCGACAGGGTACAGATACGCAGTATTTT,CSLRQGTDTQYF
TRBV7-9,-,TRBJ1-4,-,TGTGCCAGCAGCTTCACAGGGTTCGATCGGGAAAAACTGTTTTTT,CASSFTGFDREKLFF